This T cell receptor (beta chain) was obtained from a study of cytomegalovirus exposure and HLA in healthy donors. Findings of the study overall: Accurate prediction of most subjects' HLA-A and HLA-B alleles from TCR beta sequences was reported. Among donors in an Asian-associated ancestry cluster, a later analysis reportedly found fewer N-insertions than the roughly 670-donor mean.

PCR employed 60 Vbeta and 13 Jbeta primers. Sequenced by immunoSEQ multiplex PCR; TCRdb stores in-frame clones only, minus some. The table includes 150,000 or so clones, around 80% detected once. The V end was cut by 0 bases, the J end by 0 bases, with 10 bases between. Germline CDR1 reads SGHTS; CDR2 reads YDEGEE. This CDR3 contains 16 residues. As regards this clone: Its specificity is not known.

This TCR derives from a man aged 30 to 39 in good health and CMV-seropositive. The V and J genes are TRBV5-8 and TRBJ1-3, with TRBD1 as a possible D gene (5 bases). The sample comprised PBMCs. The CDR3 spells CASSLDGGHSGNTIYF. CDR3 DNA sequence: TGTGCCAGCAGCTTGGACGGCGGACACTCTGGAAACACCATATATTTT.